This T cell receptor (beta chain) was retrieved from a study of T cell repertoires in cytomegalovirus infection. Study summary: HLA-C-restricted CMV epitopes, recently identified, and well-studied HLA-B-restricted ones were used by the study. Shared public TCR beta signatures pointed to both CMV infection and a matching HLA type.

The CDR3 extends over 15 amino acids. Germline V gene lookup returns CDR1 MNHNS and CDR2 SASEGT. With V trimmed by 4 bases and J by 3 bases, 6 bases remained unmatched. TCRdb called the reads again in MiXCR, with one record for every CDR3 protein. The table records about 130,000 distinct CDR3 sequences, over 25% of them present only once. As regards this clonotype: Its specificity is not known.

Source: CD8+ T cells from cultured PBMCs, taken from culture after CMV antigen stimulation. The V and J genes are TRBV6-1 and TRBJ1-5, with TRBD1 identical over 7 bases. The clonotype was recovered from a human donor in good health (CMV status not recorded). Some clones in this sample may be carry-over from other donors' samples. The CDR3 DNA reads as TGTGCCAGCAGTGCGGACAGGTCCTACAATCAGCCCCAGCATTTT. It translates to CASSADRSYNQPQHF.